One sample yielded the 15 T cell receptor beta chains listed below, sequenced in a study of blood T cell repertoires in COVID-19. This table comes from immunoSEQ multiplex PCR, and its TCRdb copy is limited to in-frame clones, with some not included. The repertoire holds 350,000 or so clones, roughly 90% seen once, with just over 1% in the top ten. Sequencing was carried out using PBMCs or T cells enriched from blood (not recorded which). These receptors were collected from a woman aged 25-40 years who had been exposed to COVID-19.

V and J are TRBV20-1 and TRBJ1-1, with D maybe TRBD1 (6 bases). The CDR3 sequence is 11 residues long. Looked up from germline, CDR1 is DFQATT and CDR2 is SNEGSKA (reference sequence). Trimming removed 4 bases at V and 6 bases at J, with 9 bases between. The CDR3 bases are TGCAGTGCTAAGGGGGGGGCTGAAGCTTTCTTT. Encoded protein: CSAKGGAEAFF.

In this sample, this clone turned up once. The chain is built from TRBV27 and TRBJ1-2; 8 positions agree with TRBD1. The CDR3 contains 14 residues. With V trimmed by 8 bases and J by 5 bases, 10 bases remained unmatched. CDR1 and CDR2 (germline): MNHEY, SMNVEV (reference sequence). For the CDR3, the DNA is TGTGCCAGCGCCCCCGGACAGGGTCGTTATGGCTACACCTTC. Protein product: CASAPGQGRYGYTF.

The chain combines TRBV21-1 with TRBJ2-7; TRBD2, the D gene given by the table, was not confirmed from the DNA. TRBV21-1 is designated a pseudogene. The CDR3 consists of 11 residues. CDR3 residues: CASSKLNEQYF. The CDR3 DNA reads TGTGCCAGCAGCAAATTAAACGAGCAGTACTTC.

The CDR3 sequence is CASSYTRTGLYEQYF. The CDR3 nucleotides read TGTGCCAGCTCCTATACTCGGACAGGGCTGTACGAGCAGTACTTC. The chain has TRBV18 and TRBJ2-7; TRBD1 matches 8 bases. In germline, CDR1 is KGHSH, CDR2 LQKENI. After removal of 6 bases from V and 4 bases from J, the junction contained 11 bases not matched to a gene. The CDR3 spans 15 residues.

J is TRBJ2-7 and V is TRBV30; TRBD1 aligns across 7 bases. The CDR3 consists of 11 residues. With 4 bases clipped from V and 6 bases from J, the junction kept 3 bases outside the gene matches. Germline V gene data show CDR1 as GTSNPN and CDR2 as SVGIG (reference sequence). CDR3 coding DNA: TGTGCCTGGAATAGACAGGGCGAGCAGTACTTC. This translates into CAWNRQGEQYF. Supplemented by reference TRBV30 and TRBJ2-7, the full variable domain reads SQTIHQWPATLVQPVGSPLSLECTVEGTSNPNLYWYRQAAGRGLQLLFYSVGIGQISSEVPQNLSASRPQDRQFILSSKKLLLSDSGFYLCAWNRQGEQYFGPGTRLTVT.

CDR3 nucleotides: TGTGCCAGCAGCTTGGATTTGGAGGGGGCAGGATATAATGAGCAGTTCTTC. Translated: CASSLDLEGAGYNEQFF. The rearrangement joins TRBV5-6 to TRBJ2-1; possibly TRBD1 for D (7 bases). Looked up from germline, CDR1 is SGHDT and CDR2 is YYEEEE. The CDR3 length is 17 residues. The V end lost 0 bases, the J end lost 7 bases, and 20 bases lay between the germline ends.

The V gene is TRBV28, the J gene TRBJ1-2; D is undetermined. The germline V gene encodes CDR1 MDHEN and CDR2 SYDVKM. The CDR3 contains 13 residues. Trimming took 2 bases from V and 7 from J, leaving 11 bases between them. CDR3 loop: CASSLTVTSGYTF. The CDR3 nucleotides read TGTGCCAGCAGTTTAACAGTGACGAGTGGCTACACCTTC.

The chain recombines TRBV4-1 with TRBJ1-5; the match to TRBD1 covers 8 bases. CDR1 MGHRA and CDR2 YSYEKL come from the germline V gene. V lost 0 bases and J lost 7; bases outside the gene matches: 8. The CDR3 has 16 amino acids. The CDR3 reads CASSQDRDRPGQPQHF. The CDR3 DNA reads TGCGCCAGCAGCCAAGATCGGGACAGGCCCGGGCAGCCCCAGCATTTT.

V is TRBV5-1 and J is TRBJ1-1; D possibly corresponds to TRBD1 (6 bases). The CDR3 totals 16 residues. V gave up 3 bases and J gave up 0 bases, with 15 bases separating them. Germline CDR1 and CDR2: SGHRS and YFSETQ. The CDR3 DNA reads as TGCGCCAGCAGCTCAAACAACAGGGTTATGAACACTGAAGCTTTCTTT. Translating it yields CASSSNNRVMNTEAFF.

V usage is TRBV11-2 and J usage is TRBJ2-2; 7 positions agree with TRBD1. The trim removed 5 bases at V and 1 base at J, leaving 4 bases unmatched. The CDR3 extends over 15 amino acids. The germline V gene has CDR1 SGHAT and CDR2 FQNNGV. CDR3 DNA: TGTGCCAGCAGCAGACAGGGTTGGAACACCGGGGAGCTGTTTTTT. Its protein is CASSRQGWNTGELFF.

The chain recombines TRBV27 with TRBJ2-7, with TRBD2 matching over 10 bases. The CDR3 runs 13 residues. J was trimmed by 2 bases and V by 7 bases; bases with no gene match: 2. Germline CDR1 is MNHEY and CDR2 is SMNVEV (reference sequence). The CDR3 here is CASTGTSAYEQYF. The CDR3, as DNA: TGTGCCAGCACCGGGACTAGCGCCTACGAGCAGTACTTC.

The chain links TRBV11-2 to TRBJ2-1; D uncertain. From germline, CDR1 is SGHAT and CDR2 FQNNGV. This CDR3 has 16 residues. With 0 bases removed from V and 4 bases from J, the gap between germline ends came to 13 bases. CDR3 DNA: TGTGCCAGCAGCTTAGAACCGGGTTCGCTATACAATGAGCAGTTCTTC. Residues: CASSLEPGSLYNEQFF.

The genes are TRBV11-3 and TRBJ1-4; D possibly corresponds to TRBD1 (6 bases). Trimming stripped 5 bases from V and 0 bases from J, with 16 bases between. CDR3 length equals 17 residues. The germline V gene encodes CDR1 SGHNT and CDR2 YENEEA. For the CDR3, the DNA is TGTGCCAGCAGCAACGTCGACAGGTGGTCAACTAATGAAAAACTGTTTTTT. It specifies CASSNVDRWSTNEKLFF.

The chain is built from TRBV7-6 and TRBJ1-6, with 8 bases that match TRBD1. The CDR3 is made up of 16 amino acids. V dropped 0 bases and J dropped 9; count of bases not matched to a gene: 7. Germline V lookup: CDR1 SGHVS, CDR2 FNYEAQ. This CDR3 reads CASSLARQGAGSPLHF. CDR3 nucleotides: TGTGCCAGCAGCTTAGCCCGTCAGGGGGCGGGTTCACCCCTCCACTTT.

The rearrangement links TRBV28 to TRBJ1-5, with TRBD1 matching over 9 bases. Germline V gene lookup returns CDR1 MDHEN and CDR2 SYDVKM. V shed 6 bases and J 5 bases; nucleotides not matched to a gene: 17. The CDR3 has 18 residues. The CDR3 coding sequence is TGTGCCAGCAGCCCCCACATCCCGGGACAGGGCCTTTATCAGCCCCAGCATTTT. Its translation is CASSPHIPGQGLYQPQHF.